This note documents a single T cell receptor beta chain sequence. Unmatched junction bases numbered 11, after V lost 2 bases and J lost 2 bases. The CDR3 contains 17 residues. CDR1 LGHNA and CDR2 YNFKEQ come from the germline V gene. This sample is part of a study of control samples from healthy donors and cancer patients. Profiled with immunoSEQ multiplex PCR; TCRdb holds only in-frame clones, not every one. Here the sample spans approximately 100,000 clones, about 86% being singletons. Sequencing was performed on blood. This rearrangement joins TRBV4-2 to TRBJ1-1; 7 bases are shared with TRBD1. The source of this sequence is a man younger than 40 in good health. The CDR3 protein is CASSQPSPGTANTEAFF. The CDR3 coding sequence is TGTGCCAGCAGCCAACCTTCCCCCGGGACAGCTAACACTGAAGCTTTCTTT.